This TCR beta chain was sequenced for a study of blood T cell repertoires in COVID-19. Study background: COVID-19 samples collected from the United States, Italy and Spain covered acute and convalescent phases. Sample material is recorded as cDNA or gDNA derived from T cells, B-cell-depleted T cells, or PBMCs.

CDR3 size: 15 residues. Trimming removed 3 bases from V and 4 bases from J; junction bases left unmatched: 6. The germline V gene has CDR1 KGHSH and CDR2 LQKENI. In the source study's methods: How many nucleated cells were present was estimated from reference gene primer amplification. The method was immunoSEQ multiplex PCR; TCRdb's version includes in-frame clones alone and lacks a portion of them. V, J and clone size derive from that table, while D and trimming were established from the DNA sequence. This sample carries fewer than 200,000 clones, 75% to 95% of them seen once, and the ten largest clones take approximately 0.5%.

Sample: peripheral blood. The clonotype originates from a man aged 45-65 years with acute or convalescent COVID-19. The V call is TRBV18, the J call TRBJ1-3; 7 nucleotides agree with TRBD1. CDR3 in DNA: TGTGCCAGCTCACCTAATACAGGGGACGGAAACACCATATATTTT. Translation gives CASSPNTGDGNTIYF.